This T cell receptor beta chain came from a study of blood T cell repertoires in COVID-19. This clone occurred once. This CDR3 contains 13 residues. V shed 0 bases, J shed 13 bases, and the junction held 4 bases outside the gene matches. Germline CDR1 MNHEY, CDR2 SVGEGT. Sequencing was performed with immunoSEQ multiplex PCR; in TCRdb, only in-frame clones are kept and a portion is missing. The sample records approximately 130,000 clones, roughly 80% being singletons. Source material: peripheral blood. The receptor's source is a human donor in a cohort sampled during active COVID-19. This sequence joins TRBV6-2 or TRBV6-3 and TRBJ2-2, with 8 positions matching TRBD2. CDR3 coding DNA: TGTGCCAGCAGTTACTCGGGACTAGATGCGCTGTTTTTT. Translation gives CASSYSGLDALFF.